The sequence of this T cell receptor (beta chain) was determined in a study of post-analysis software for immune sequencing data. Across the study: Some patients lacked subtype; others had relapsing-remitting, secondary progressive or progressive-relapsing disease.

Study-level points and caveats: F measure clustering grouped samples strongly by preparation batch. People with multiple sclerosis had a significantly lower normalized Chao1 diversity than controls did.

Of note for this clonotype: Its target is not known. The junction and the germline gene differ at one end; a read error may be behind it.

Built from TCR beta cDNA, the libraries had unique molecular identifiers in them. Yield was 500,000 to 600,000 cDNA molecules from around 1 to 10 million T cells. TCRdb fed the PCR reads into MiXCR, producing one record per CDR3 protein. This table holds about 540,000 distinct CDR3 sequences, 34% found once. The sequenced sample consisted of blood. The TCR originated in a girl under 18 with multiple sclerosis.

CDR3 bases: TGCGCCAGCAGCGTTACCGTCTGGCCCACAGATACGCGGTATTTT. Its protein is CASSVTVWPTDTRYF. The rearrangement uses TRBV4-1 and TRBJ2-3; no clear D gene. Per the germline V gene, CDR1 is MGHRA and CDR2 is YSYEKL. The CDR3 is 15 amino acids.